This T cell receptor (beta chain) was sequenced in a study of cytomegalovirus exposure and HLA in healthy donors. Findings and caveats of the study: Reports credit the classifier with highly specific, highly sensitive diagnosis of cytomegalovirus status. Subsequent analysis showed first-cohort TCR clusters tending to co-occur in more than 90 validation repertoires. Altogether, 170 or so TCR beta chains were recorded as cytomegalovirus-associated.

Sequencing used immunoSEQ multiplex PCR; TCRdb keeps in-frame clones, though not all of them. The table includes 97,000 or so clones, less than 90% detected once. Points on this clone: Its antigen remains unknown.

Separation from the 666-subject first cohort characterized the roughly 110-subject validation cohort, to which the donors belonged. Germline V gene sequence: CDR1 SNHLY, CDR2 FYNNEI. This CDR3 contains 13 residues. Trimming removed 10 bases at V and 7 bases at J, with 19 bases between. The rearrangement joins TRBV2 to TRBJ1-1; D possibly corresponds to TRBD1 (5 bases). The source material was PBMCs. This TCR came from a young man in good health and CMV-seropositive. Written as DNA, the CDR3 is TGTGCCACCCGGAAAACTAGGGGAGGTGAAGCTTTCTTT. It translates to CATRKTRGGEAFF.